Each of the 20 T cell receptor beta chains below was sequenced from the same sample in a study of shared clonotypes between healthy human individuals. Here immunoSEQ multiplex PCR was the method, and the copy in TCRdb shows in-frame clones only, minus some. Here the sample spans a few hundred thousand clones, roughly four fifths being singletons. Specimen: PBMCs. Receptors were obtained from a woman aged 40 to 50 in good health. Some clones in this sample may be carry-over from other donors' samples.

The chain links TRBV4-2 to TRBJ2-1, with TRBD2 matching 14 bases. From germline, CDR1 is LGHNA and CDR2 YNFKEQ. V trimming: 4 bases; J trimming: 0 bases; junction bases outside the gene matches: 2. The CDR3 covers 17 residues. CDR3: CASSPGTSGSSYNEQFF. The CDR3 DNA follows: TGTGCCAGCAGCCCCGGGACTAGCGGGAGCTCCTACAATGAGCAGTTCTTC.

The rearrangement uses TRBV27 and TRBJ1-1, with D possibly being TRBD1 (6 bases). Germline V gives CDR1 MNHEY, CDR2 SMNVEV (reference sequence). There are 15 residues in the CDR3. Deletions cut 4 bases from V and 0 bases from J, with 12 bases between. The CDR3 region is CASSSWTDMNTEAFF. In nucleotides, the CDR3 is TGTGCCAGCAGTTCGTGGACAGACATGAACACTGAAGCTTTCTTT.

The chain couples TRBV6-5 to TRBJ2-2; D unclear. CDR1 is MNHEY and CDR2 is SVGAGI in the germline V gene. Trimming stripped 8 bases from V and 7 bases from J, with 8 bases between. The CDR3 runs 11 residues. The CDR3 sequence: CASRRGGELFF. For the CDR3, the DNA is TGTGCCAGCCGCCGCGGCGGGGAGCTGTTTTTT.

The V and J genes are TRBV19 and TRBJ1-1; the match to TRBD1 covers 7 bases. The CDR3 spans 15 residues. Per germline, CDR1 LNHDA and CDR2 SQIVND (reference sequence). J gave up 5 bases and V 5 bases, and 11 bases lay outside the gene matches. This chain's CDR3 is CASSPTQGLVTEAFF. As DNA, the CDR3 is TGTGCCAGTAGTCCTACACAGGGGCTTGTGACTGAAGCTTTCTTT.

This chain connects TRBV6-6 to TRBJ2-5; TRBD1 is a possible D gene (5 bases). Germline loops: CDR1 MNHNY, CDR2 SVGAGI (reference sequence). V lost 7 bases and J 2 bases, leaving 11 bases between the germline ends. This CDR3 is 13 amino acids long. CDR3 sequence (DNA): TGTGCCAGCACTGGTAACAGGCAAGAGACCCAGTACTTC. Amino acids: CASTGNRQETQYF.

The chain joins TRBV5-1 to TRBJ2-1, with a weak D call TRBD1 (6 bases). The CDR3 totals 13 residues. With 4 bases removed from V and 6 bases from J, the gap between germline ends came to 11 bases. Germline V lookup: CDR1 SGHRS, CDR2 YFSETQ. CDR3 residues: CASSRTEGNEQFF. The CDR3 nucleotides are TGCGCCAGCAGCAGGACAGAGGGCAATGAGCAGTTCTTC.

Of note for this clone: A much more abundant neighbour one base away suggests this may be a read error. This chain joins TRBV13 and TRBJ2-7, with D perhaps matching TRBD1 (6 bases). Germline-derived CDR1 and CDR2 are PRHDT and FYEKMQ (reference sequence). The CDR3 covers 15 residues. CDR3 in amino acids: CASSLGASGSHEQYF. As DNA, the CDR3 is TGTGCCAGCAGCTTGGGGGCCTCCGGCTCCCACGAGCAGTACTTC.

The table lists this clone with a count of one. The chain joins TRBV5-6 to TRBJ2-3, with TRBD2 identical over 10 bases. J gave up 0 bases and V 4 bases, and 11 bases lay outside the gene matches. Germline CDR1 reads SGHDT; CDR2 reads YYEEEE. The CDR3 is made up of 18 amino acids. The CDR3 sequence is CASSSLAGGQPSTDTQYF. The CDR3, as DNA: TGTGCCAGCAGCAGTTTAGCGGGAGGACAACCGAGCACAGATACGCAGTATTTT.

Here the CDR3 reads CASKIGGIEQYF. In DNA, the CDR3 is TGTGCCAGCAAGATAGGAGGGATCGAGCAGTACTTC. This chain connects TRBV6-1 to TRBJ2-7; possibly TRBD2 for D (6 bases). The germline CDR1 and CDR2 sequences are MNHNS and SASEGT. The CDR3 runs 12 residues. V lost 7 bases and J lost 6, with 13 bases in between.

CDR3 amino acids: CASSFPGLEHNEQFF. CDR3 bases: TGTGCCAGCAGTTTCCCGGGACTAGAGCACAATGAGCAGTTCTTC. V gene TRBV27 combines with J gene TRBJ2-1, with TRBD2 matching 8 bases. There are 15 residues in the CDR3. After removal of 3 bases from V and 5 bases from J, the junction contained 6 bases not matched to a gene. Germline V lookup: CDR1 MNHEY, CDR2 SMNVEV (reference sequence).

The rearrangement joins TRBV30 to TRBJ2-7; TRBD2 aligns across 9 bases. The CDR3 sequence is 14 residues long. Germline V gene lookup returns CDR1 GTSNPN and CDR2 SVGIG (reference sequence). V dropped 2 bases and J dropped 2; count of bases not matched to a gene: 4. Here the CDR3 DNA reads TGTGCCTGGAGTTGGCTAGCGGGGACCTACGAGCAGTACTTC. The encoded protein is CAWSWLAGTYEQYF. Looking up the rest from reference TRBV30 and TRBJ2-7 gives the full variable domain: SQTIHQWPATLVQPVGSPLSLECTVEGTSNPNLYWYRQAAGRGLQLLFYSVGIGQISSEVPQNLSASRPQDRQFILSSKKLLLSDSGFYLCAWSWLAGTYEQYFGPGTRLTVT.

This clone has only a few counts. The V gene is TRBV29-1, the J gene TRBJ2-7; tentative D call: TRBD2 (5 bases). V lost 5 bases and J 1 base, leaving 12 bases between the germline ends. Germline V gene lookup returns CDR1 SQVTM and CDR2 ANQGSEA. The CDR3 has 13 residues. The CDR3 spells CSVRRTGSYEQYF. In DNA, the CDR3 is TGCAGCGTTAGAAGGACTGGTTCCTACGAGCAGTACTTC.

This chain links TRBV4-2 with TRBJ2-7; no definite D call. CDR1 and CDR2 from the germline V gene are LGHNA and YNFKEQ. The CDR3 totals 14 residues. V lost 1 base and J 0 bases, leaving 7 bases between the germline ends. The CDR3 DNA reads TGTGCCAGCAGCCAAGCTAGTGCCTCCTACGAGCAGTACTTC. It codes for CASSQASASYEQYF.

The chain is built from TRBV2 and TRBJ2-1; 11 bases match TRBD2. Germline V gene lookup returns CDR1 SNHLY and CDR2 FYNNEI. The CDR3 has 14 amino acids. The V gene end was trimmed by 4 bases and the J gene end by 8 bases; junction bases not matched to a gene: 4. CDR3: CASSGLAGRHEQFF. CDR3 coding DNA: TGTGCCAGCAGTGGACTAGCGGGAAGACATGAGCAGTTCTTC.

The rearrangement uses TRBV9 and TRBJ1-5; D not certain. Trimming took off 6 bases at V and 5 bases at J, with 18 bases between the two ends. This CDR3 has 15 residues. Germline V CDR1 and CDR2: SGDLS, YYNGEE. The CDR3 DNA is TGTGCCAGCATCAACGCCGGACGGGAGGATCAGCCCCAGCATTTT. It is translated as CASINAGREDQPQHF.

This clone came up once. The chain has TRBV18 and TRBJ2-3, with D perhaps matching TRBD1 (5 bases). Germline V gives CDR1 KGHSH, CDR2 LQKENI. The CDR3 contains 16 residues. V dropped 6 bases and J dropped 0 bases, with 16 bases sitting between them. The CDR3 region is CASSLIYRSSTDTQYF. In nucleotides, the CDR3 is TGTGCCAGCTCCCTCATTTACAGGTCCAGCACAGATACGCAGTATTTT.

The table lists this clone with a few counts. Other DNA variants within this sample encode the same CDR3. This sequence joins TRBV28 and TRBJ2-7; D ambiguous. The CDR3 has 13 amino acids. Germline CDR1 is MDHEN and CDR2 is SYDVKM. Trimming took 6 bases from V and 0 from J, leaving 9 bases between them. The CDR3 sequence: CASSPWDSYEQYF. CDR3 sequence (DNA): TGTGCCAGCAGCCCATGGGACTCCTACGAGCAGTACTTC.

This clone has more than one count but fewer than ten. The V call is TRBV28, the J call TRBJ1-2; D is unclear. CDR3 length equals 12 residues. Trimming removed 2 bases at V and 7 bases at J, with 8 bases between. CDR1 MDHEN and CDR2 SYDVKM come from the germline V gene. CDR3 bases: TGTGCCAGCAGTTTAGGTGCCCGTGGCTACACCTTC. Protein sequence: CASSLGARGYTF.

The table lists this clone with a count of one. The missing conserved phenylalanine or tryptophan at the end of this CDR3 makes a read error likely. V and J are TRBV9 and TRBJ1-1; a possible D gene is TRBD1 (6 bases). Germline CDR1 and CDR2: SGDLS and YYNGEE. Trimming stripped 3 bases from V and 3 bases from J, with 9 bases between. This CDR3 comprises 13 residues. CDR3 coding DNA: TGTGCCAGCAGCGCAACAGGGCACACTGAAGCTTTCCTT. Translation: CASSATGHTEAFL.

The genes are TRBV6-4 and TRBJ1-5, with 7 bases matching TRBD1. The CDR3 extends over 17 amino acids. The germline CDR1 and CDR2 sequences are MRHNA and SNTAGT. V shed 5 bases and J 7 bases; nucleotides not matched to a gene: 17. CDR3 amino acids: CASSSVLPGQDWQPQHF. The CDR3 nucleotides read TGTGCCAGCAGTTCCGTCCTCCCCGGACAGGACTGGCAGCCCCAGCATTTT.